Included here is one T cell receptor (beta chain) sequence, with context. Investigators isolated RNA and reverse transcribed it into cDNA to act as the sequencing template. Repertoires were generated with immunoSEQ multiplex PCR, while TCRdb's copy carries only in-frame clones and drops some. The sample comprises some 19,000 clones, around 66% of which are singletons, and roughly 6% rests with the top ten. Alopecia areata patients provided lesional scalp punch biopsies and peripheral blood, both collected for the study. This sample is part of a study of CD8+ T cells in alopecia areata. The CDR3 loop spans 14 amino acids. The germline V gene encodes CDR1 KGHSH and CDR2 LQKENI. The J segment lost 7 bases and the V segment lost 4 bases, leaving 10 bases of the junction unmatched.

This specimen consisted of skin, obtained at week 0. The chain uses TRBV18 and TRBJ2-7; 7 bases map to TRBD1. The TCR sequence derives from a human donor with alopecia areata. The CDR3, as DNA: TGTGCCAGCTCACGCAGACAGGGTCTTAGGGAGCAGTACTTC. Amino acids: CASSRRQGLREQYF.